This T cell receptor (beta chain) is drawn from a study of cytomegalovirus exposure and HLA in healthy donors. Germline loops: CDR1 MGHRA, CDR2 YSYEKL. This CDR3 region has 16 residues. V lost 4 bases and J 0 bases, leaving 15 bases between the germline ends. A multiplex PCR was run with 60 Vbeta primers and 13 Jbeta primers. TCRdb keeps only in-frame clones here, not all; method: immunoSEQ multiplex PCR. Counted here are under 250,000 clones, about 72% occurring once; the ten biggest clones make up approximately 3.8%. As concerns this clone: Its specificity is unknown.

Study outcomes and limitations: Reportedly, fewer N-insertions than the approximately 690-donor mean appeared in an Asian-associated ancestry cluster in a later analysis.

This clonotype was sampled from a male donor in good health and CMV-seronegative. The V and J genes are TRBV4-1 and TRBJ1-1; D unresolved. The material sequenced was PBMCs. CDR3 bases: TGCGCCAGCAGCCTCAAGAGTCGAGGTGTGAACACTGAAGCTTTCTTT. Protein sequence: CASSLKSRGVNTEAFF.